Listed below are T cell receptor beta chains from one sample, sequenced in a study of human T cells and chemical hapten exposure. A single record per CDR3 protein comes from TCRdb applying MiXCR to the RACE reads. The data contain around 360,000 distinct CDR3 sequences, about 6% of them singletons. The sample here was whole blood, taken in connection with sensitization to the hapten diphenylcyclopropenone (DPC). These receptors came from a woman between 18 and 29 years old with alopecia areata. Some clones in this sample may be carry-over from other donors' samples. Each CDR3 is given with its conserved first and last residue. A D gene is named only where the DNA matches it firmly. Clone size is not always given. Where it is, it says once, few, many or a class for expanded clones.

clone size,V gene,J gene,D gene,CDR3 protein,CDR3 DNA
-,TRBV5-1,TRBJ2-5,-,CASSLSTSQETQYF,TGCGCCAGCAGCTTGTCGACTAGCCAAGAGACCCAGTACTTC
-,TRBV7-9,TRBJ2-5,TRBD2,CASSPYSGGAETQYF,TGTGCCAGCAGCCCCTATAGCGGGGGGGCCGAGACCCAGTACTTC
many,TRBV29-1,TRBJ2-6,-,CSVADSGANVLTF,TGCAGCGTTGCTGACTCTGGGGCCAACGTCCTGACTTTC
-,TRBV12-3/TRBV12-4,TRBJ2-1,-,CASSSGEGAYNEQFF,TGTGCCAGCAGCTCCGGGGAGGGGGCGTACAATGAGCAGTTCTTC
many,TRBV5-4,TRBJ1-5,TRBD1,CASSEGTDYQPQHF,TGTGCCAGCAGCGAGGGGACAGATTATCAGCCCCAGCATTTT
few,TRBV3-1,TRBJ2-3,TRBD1,CASISRGGSPDTQYF,TGTGCCAGCATTTCGAGAGGGGGCTCCCCAGATACGCAGTATTTT
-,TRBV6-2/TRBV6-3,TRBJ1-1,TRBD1,CASSLQGAHTEAFF,TGTGCCAGCAGTTTACAGGGGGCACATACTGAAGCTTTCTTT
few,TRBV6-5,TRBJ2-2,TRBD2,CASSYAPASGGAAGELFF,TGTGCCAGCAGTTACGCCCCGGCTAGCGGGGGGGCAGCTGGGGAGCTGTTTTTT
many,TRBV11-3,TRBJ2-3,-,CASSLDLVDTQYF,TGTGCCAGCAGCTTAGATCTGGTAGATACGCAGTATTTT
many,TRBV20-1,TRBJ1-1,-,CSASIPLMNTEAFF,TGCAGTGCTAGTATACCCCTCATGAACACTGAAGCTTTCTTT
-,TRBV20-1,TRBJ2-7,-,CSARVFGGSYEQYF,TGCAGTGCTAGAGTTTTTGGGGGTTCCTACGAGCAGTACTTC
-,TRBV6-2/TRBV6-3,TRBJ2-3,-,CASRRGWVGDTQYF,TGTGCCAGCAGACGCGGGTGGGTAGGAGATACGCAGTATTTT
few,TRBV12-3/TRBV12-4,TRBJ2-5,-,CASSFGGAETQYF,TGTGCCAGCAGTTTCGGGGGAGCAGAGACCCAGTACTTC
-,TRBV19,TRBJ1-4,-,CASSTDSHNEKLFF,TGTGCCAGTAGTACCGACAGCCATAATGAAAAACTGTTTTTT
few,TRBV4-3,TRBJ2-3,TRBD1,CASSQVEGAGDTQYF,TGCGCCAGCAGCCAAGTAGAGGGGGCCGGAGATACGCAGTATTTT
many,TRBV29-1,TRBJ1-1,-,CSVPEGSAYTEAFF,TGCAGCGTCCCAGAGGGAAGCGCCTACACTGAAGCTTTCTTT
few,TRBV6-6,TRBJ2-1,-,CASSYSSEGEQFF,TGTGCCAGCAGTTACTCGTCAGAGGGTGAGCAGTTCTTC
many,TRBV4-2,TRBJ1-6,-,CASSREWGVNSPLHF,TGTGCCAGCAGCCGAGAATGGGGGGTGAATTCACCCCTCCACTTT
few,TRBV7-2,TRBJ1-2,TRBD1,CASSLHPGTGGGYGYTF,TGTGCCAGCAGCTTACACCCAGGGACAGGGGGCGGGTATGGCTACACCTTC
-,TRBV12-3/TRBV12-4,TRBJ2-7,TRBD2,CASSEAPGLVYEQYF,TGTGCCAGCAGTGAAGCGCCGGGACTAGTCTACGAGCAGTACTTC
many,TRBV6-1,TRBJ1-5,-,CASSGSRYSNQPQHF,TGTGCCAGCAGCGGCAGTCGGTATAGCAATCAGCCCCAGCATTTT
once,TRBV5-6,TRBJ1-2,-,CASSLSGDYGYTF,TGTGCCAGCAGCTTGTCAGGGGATTATGGCTACACCTTC
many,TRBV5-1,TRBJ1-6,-,CASREGTGSNSPLHF,TGCGCCAGCAGAGAAGGAACAGGGAGTAATTCACCCCTCCACTTT
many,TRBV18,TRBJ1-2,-,CASSPGQRSGGYTF,TGTGCCAGCTCACCAGGGCAGAGGAGTGGTGGCTACACCTTC
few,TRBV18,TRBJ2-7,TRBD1,CASSPFGTGRDEQYF,TGTGCCAGCTCACCATTTGGGACAGGGCGGGACGAGCAGTACTTC
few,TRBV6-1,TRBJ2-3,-,CASSEEVDTQYF,TGTGCCAGCAGTGAAGAGGTAGATACGCAGTATTTT
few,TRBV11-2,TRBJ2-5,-,CASSSVLGGAETQYF,TGTGCCAGCAGCTCGGTTCTCGGGGGCGCGGAGACCCAGTACTTC
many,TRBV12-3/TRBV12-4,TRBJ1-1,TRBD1,CASSLAPAGTGIEAFF,TGTGCCAGCAGTTTAGCACCGGCCGGGACAGGGATTGAAGCTTTCTTT
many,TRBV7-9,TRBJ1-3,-,CASSLGDSGNTIYF,TGTGCCAGCAGCTTAGGAGACTCTGGAAACACCATATATTTT
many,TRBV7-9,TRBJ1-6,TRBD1,CASSLGQGATDNSPLHF,TGTGCCAGCAGCTTGGGACAGGGGGCGACGGATAATTCACCCCTCCACTTT
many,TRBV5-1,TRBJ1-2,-,CASSSDRGAANYGYTF,TGCGCCAGCAGCTCCGACCGGGGGGCCGCAAACTATGGCTACACCTTC
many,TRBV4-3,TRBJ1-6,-,CASSQEPETPLHF,TGCGCCAGCAGCCAAGAGCCGGAGACGCCCCTCCACTTT
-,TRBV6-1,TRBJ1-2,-,CASSEYNSFYGYTF,TGTGCCAGCAGTGAATACAACAGCTTCTATGGCTACACCTTC
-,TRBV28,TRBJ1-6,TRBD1,CASSKQGTGGRIESSPLHF,TGTGCCAGCAGTAAGCAGGGGACAGGGGGAAGGATTGAGAGTTCACCCCTCCACTTT
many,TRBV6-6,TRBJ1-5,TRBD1,CASNRGSGNQPQHF,TGTGCCAGCAACAGGGGGAGTGGCAATCAGCCCCAGCATTTT
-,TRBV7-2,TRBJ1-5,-,CASSLVGSDSNQPQHF,TGTGCCAGCAGCTTAGTCGGCAGCGATAGCAATCAGCCCCAGCATTTT
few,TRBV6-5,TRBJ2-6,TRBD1,CASSYQTGWGSGANVLTF,TGTGCCAGCAGTTATCAGACAGGGTGGGGTTCTGGGGCCAACGTCCTGACTTTC
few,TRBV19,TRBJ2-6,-,CASQSSGANVLTF,TGTGCCAGCCAGAGCTCTGGGGCCAACGTCCTGACTTTC
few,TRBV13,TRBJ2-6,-,CASSLGLLSWGSSGANVLTF,TGTGCCAGCAGCTTAGGCCTTCTGTCTTGGGGATCTTCCGGGGCCAACGTCCTGACTTTC
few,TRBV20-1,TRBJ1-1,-,CSARDSFMGGTEAFF,TGCAGTGCTAGAGATTCATTCATGGGAGGGACTGAAGCTTTCTTT
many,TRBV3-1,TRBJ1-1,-,CASSQAGVSSSGGEAFF,TGTGCCAGCAGCCAAGCTGGGGTGTCGTCGTCGGGGGGTGAAGCTTTCTTT